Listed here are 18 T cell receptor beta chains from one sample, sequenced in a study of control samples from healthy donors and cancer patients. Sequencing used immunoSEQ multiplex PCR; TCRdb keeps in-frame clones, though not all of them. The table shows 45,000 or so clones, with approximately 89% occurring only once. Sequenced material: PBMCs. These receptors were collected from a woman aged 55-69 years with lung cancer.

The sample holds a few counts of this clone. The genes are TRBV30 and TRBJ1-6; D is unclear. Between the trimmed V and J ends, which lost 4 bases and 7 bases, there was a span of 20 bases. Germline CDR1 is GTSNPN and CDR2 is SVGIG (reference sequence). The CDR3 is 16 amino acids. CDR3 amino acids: CAWTREGIGVNSPLHF. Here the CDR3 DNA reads TGTGCCTGGACTAGGGAGGGAATAGGTGTGAATTCACCCCTCCACTTT.

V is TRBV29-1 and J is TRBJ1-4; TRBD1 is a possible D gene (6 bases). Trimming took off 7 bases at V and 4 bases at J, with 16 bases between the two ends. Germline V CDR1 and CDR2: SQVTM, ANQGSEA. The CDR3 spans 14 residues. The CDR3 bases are TGCAGCGAGAGCCAGGACAGCGTTAATGAAAAACTGTTTTTT. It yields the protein CSESQDSVNEKLFF.

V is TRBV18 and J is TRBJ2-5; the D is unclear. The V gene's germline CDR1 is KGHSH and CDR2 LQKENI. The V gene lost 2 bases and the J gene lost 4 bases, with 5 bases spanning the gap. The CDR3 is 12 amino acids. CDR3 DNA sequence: TGTGCCAGCTCACCAGGGGTAGAGACCCAGTACTTC. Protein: CASSPGVETQYF.

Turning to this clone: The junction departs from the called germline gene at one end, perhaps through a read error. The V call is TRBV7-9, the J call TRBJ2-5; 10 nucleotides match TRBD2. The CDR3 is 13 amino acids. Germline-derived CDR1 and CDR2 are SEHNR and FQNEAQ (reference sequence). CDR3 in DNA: TGTGCCAGCAGCCTAGCGGGAGCGGAGACCCAGTACTTC. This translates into CASSLAGAETQYF.

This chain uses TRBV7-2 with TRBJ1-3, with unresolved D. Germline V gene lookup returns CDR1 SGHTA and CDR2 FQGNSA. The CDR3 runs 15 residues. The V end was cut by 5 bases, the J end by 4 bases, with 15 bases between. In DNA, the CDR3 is TGTGCCAGCAGCGAGCAATCTGACGGGGGAAACACCATATATTTT. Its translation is CASSEQSDGGNTIYF.

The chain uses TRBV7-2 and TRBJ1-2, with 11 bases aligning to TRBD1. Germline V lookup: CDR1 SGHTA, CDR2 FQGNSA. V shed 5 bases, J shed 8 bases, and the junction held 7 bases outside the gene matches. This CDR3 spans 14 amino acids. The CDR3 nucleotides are TGTGCCAGCAGCCCGAGGGGACAGGGGGACGGCTACACCTTC. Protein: CASSPRGQGDGYTF.

The CDR3 DNA is TGTGCCAGCAGTCCCGGGACTAGCGAGACCTACGAGCAGTACTTC. It is translated as CASSPGTSETYEQYF. The chain carries TRBV28 and TRBJ2-7; 10 bases agree with TRBD2. V gave up 5 bases and J gave up 2 bases; unmatched junction bases: 6. The CDR3 length is 15 residues. Germline V gene sequence: CDR1 MDHEN, CDR2 SYDVKM. Full variable domain (outside the CDR3, taken from reference TRBV28 and TRBJ2-7): DVKVTQSSRYLVKRTGEKVFLECVQDMDHENMFWYRQDPGLGLRLIYFSYDVKMKEKGDIPEGYSVSREKKERFSLILESASTNQTSMYLCASSPGTSETYEQYFGPGTRLTVT.

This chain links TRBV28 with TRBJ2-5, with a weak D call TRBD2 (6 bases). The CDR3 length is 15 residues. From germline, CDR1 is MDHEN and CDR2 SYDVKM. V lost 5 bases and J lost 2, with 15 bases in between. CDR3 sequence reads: CASSAGGTLQETQYF. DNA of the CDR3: TGTGCCAGCAGTGCGGGTGGGACTCTACAAGAGACCCAGTACTTC.

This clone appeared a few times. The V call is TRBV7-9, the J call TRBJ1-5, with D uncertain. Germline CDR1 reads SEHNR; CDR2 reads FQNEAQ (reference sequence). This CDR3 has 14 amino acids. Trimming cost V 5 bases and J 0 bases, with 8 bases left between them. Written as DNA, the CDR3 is TGTGCCAGCAGCCAAACAGCTAGCAATCAGCCCCAGCATTTT. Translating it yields CASSQTASNQPQHF.

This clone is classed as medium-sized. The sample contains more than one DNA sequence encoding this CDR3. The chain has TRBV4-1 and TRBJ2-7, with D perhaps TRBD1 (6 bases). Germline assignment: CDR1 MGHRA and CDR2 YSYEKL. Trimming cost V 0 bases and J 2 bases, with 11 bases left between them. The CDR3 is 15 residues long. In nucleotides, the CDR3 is TGCGCCAGCAGCCAAGATAGCCAGGGGCCCTACGAGCAGTACTTC. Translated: CASSQDSQGPYEQYF.

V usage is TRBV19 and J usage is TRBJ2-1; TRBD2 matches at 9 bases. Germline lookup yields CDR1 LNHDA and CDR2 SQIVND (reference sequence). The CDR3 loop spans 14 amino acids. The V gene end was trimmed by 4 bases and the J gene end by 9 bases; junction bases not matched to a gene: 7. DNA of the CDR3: TGTGCCAGTAGTAGGCTAGCGGGGCCGGGTGAGCAGTTCTTC. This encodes CASSRLAGPGEQFF.

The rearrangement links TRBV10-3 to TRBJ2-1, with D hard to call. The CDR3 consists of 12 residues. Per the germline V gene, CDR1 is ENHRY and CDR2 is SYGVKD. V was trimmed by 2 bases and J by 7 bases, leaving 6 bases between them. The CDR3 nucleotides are TGTGCCATCAGTGAGCCTCGAAATGAGCAGTTCTTC. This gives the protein CAISEPRNEQFF.

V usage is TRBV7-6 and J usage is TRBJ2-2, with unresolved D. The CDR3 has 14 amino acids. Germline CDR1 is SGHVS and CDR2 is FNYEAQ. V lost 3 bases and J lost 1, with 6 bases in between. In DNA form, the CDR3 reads TGTGCCAGCAGCTTCGGCGTGAACACCGGGGAGCTGTTTTTT. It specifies CASSFGVNTGELFF.

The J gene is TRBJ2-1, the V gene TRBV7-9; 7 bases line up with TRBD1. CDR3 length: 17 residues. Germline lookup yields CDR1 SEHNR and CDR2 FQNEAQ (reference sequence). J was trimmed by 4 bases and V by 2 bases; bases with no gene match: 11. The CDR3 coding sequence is TGTGCCAGCAGCTTAAGTTTAGGGACAGAGGTTTACAATGAGCAGTTCTTC. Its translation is CASSLSLGTEVYNEQFF.

The CDR3 is CASSQDKPYEQYF. As DNA, the CDR3 is TGCGCCAGCAGCCAAGATAAGCCCTACGAGCAGTACTTC. The chain employs TRBV4-1 and TRBJ2-7; D call uncertain. Per the germline V gene, CDR1 is MGHRA and CDR2 is YSYEKL. The CDR3 runs 13 residues. V shed 0 bases and J shed 2 bases, with 5 bases lying between them.

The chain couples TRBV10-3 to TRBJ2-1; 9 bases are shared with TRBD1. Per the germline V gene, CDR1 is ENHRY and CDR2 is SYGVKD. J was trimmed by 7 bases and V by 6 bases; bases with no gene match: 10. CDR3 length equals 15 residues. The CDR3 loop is CAIRKPGQGGNEQFF. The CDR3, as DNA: TGTGCCATCAGAAAACCGGGACAGGGAGGGAATGAGCAGTTCTTC.

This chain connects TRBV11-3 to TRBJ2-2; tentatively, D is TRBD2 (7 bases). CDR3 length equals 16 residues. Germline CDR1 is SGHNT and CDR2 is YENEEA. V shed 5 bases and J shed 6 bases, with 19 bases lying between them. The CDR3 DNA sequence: TGTGCCAGCAGCGCGTGGACAGCGGGATCCTCCGGGGAGCTGTTTTTT. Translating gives CASSAWTAGSSGELFF.

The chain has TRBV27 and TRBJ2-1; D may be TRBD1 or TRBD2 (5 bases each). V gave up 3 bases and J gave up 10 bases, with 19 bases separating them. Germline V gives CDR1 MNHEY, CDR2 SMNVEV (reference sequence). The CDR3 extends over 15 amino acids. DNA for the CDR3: TGTGCCAGCAGTTTGGCTGGCGGACCATGGGGGGAGCAGTTCTTC. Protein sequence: CASSLAGGPWGEQFF.